This T cell receptor beta chain was identified during a study of shared clonotypes between healthy human individuals. Findings of the study overall: Larger richness was generally estimated for naive than memory subsets.

CDR1 and CDR2 (germline): LNHDA, SQIVND (reference sequence). Trimming stripped 3 bases from V and 5 bases from J, with 11 bases between. The CDR3 has 13 amino acids. It was CD45RO-negative cells, positively selected for CCR7, that made up naive CD8 cells, with terminally differentiated effector memory CD45RA+ cells excluded. As handled by the study authors: Filtering of immunoSEQ junctional sequences could not match full-length read filtering. Using immunoSEQ multiplex PCR, the repertoire was profiled, and TCRdb retains in-frame clones only, with some absent. V and J calls and clone size are those listed in that table; D and trimming were worked out from the DNA. The table includes hundreds of thousands of clones, 90% to 95% detected once. To note about this clone: Antigen: not known.

The source is a woman aged 25 to 45 in good health. This chain joins TRBV19 and TRBJ2-7, with D perhaps TRBD1 or TRBD2 (5 bases each). Material: naive CD8+ T cells sorted from blood. Here the CDR3 DNA reads TGTGCCAGTAGTATGGGGCGGGTCAACGAGCAGTACTTC. It specifies CASSMGRVNEQYF. Variable domain in full (rest from reference TRBV19 and TRBJ2-7): DGGITQSPKYLFRKEGQNVTLSCEQNLNHDAMYWYRQDPGQGLRLIYYSQIVNDFQKGDIAEGYSVSREKKESFPLTVTSAQKNPTAFYLCASSMGRVNEQYFGPGTRLTVT.